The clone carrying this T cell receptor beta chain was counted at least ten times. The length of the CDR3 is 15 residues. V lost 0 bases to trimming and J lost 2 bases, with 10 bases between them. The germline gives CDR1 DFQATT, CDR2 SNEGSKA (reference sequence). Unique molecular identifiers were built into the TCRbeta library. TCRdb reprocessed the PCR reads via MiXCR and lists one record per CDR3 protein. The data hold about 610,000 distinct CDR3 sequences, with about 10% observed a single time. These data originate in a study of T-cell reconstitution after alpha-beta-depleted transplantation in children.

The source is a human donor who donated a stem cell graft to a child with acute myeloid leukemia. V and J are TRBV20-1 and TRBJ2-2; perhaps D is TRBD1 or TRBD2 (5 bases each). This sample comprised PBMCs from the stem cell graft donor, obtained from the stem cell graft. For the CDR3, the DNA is TGCAGTGCTAGAGACGCCAGGGACAACACCGGGGAGCTGTTTTTT. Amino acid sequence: CSARDARDNTGELFF.